This TCR beta chain was sequenced for a study of PD-L1 blockade in urothelial cancer. V was clipped by 4 bases and J by 0 bases; unmatched bases: 4. CDR1 SGHRS and CDR2 YFSETQ come from the germline V gene. The CDR3 is 17 residues long. Clones were read by immunoSEQ multiplex PCR, and TCRdb kept only the in-frame ones, dropping some. The sample gives 35,000 to 45,000 clones, over 75% of which show up once; around 8.3% is in the top ten. The sequenced sample was PBMCs, obtained around atezolizumab (anti-PD-L1) treatment. The chain carries TRBV5-1 and TRBJ2-3, with TRBD2 matching over 14 bases. The source of this sequence is a man aged 65 to 79 with urothelial cancer. The CDR3 region is CASSHGTSGGSTDTQYF. Here the CDR3 DNA reads TGCGCCAGCAGCCACGGGACTAGCGGGGGAAGCACAGATACGCAGTATTTT.